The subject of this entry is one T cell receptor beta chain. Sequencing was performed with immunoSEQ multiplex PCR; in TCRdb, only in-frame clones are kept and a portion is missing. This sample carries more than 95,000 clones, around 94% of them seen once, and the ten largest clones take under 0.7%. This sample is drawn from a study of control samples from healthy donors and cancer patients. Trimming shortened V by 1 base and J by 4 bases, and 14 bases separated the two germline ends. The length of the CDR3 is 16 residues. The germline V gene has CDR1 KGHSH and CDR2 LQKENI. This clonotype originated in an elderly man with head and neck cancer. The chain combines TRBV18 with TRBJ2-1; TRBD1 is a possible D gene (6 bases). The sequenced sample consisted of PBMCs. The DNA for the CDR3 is TGTGCCAGCTCACCACTCCGGACAGAGAAATACAATGAGCAGTTCTTC. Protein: CASSPLRTEKYNEQFF.